This TCR beta chain was profiled in a study of cytomegalovirus exposure and HLA in healthy donors. General study results and limits: In the 130 or so validation repertoires, a later analysis found that first-cohort TCR clusters tended to co-occur.

Germline CDR1 reads SGHNT; CDR2 reads YYREEE (reference sequence). This CDR3 contains 14 residues. V was cut by 3 bases and J by 4 bases, with 14 bases left in between. Sequencing was performed with immunoSEQ multiplex PCR; in TCRdb, only in-frame clones are kept and a portion is missing. The sample shows 250,000 to 400,000 clones, roughly 90% of them seen only once. A remark on this clone: Its antigen is not known.

The source is a man younger than 45 in good health and CMV-seronegative. V is TRBV5-4 and J is TRBJ2-7, with a tentative D call TRBD2 (6 bases). The specimen sequenced was PBMCs. The CDR3 DNA sequence: TGTGCCAGCAGCTCAGGACACGCGGGGTACGAGCAGTACTTC. Its translation: CASSSGHAGYEQYF.